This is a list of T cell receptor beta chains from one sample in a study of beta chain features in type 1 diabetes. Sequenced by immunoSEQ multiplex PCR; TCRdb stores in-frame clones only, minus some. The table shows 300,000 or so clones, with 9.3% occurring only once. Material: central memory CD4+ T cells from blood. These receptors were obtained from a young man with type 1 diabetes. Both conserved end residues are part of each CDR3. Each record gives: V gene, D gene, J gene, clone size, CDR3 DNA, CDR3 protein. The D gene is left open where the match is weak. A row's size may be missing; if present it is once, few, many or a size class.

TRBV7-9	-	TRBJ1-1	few	TGTGCCAGCAGCCGGGGGACCGGGGAAGCTTTCTTT	CASSRGTGEAFF
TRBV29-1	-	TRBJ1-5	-	TGCAGCGTTCGGCACGGAGGGTCAGGTCAGCCCCAGCATTTT	CSVRHGGSGQPQHF
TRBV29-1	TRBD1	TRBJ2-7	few	TGCAGCGTCGAACACAGGGGGAACGAGCAGTACTTC	CSVEHRGNEQYF
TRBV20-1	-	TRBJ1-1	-	TGCAGTGCTGCGCCGGGCCGTGAAGCTTTCTTT	CSAAPGREAFF
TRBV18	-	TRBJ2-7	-	TGTGCCAGCTCATATGACAGGACGAGCTCCTACGAGCAGTACTTC	CASSYDRTSSYEQYF
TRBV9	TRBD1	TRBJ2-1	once	TGTGCCAGCAGCGCCGCCGGGACAGGCTACAATGAGCAGTTCTTC	CASSAAGTGYNEQFF
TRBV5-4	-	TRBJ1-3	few	TGTGCCAGCAGCTCCGGTAGAGGGACCGTCTCTGGAAACACCATATATTTT	CASSSGRGTVSGNTIYF
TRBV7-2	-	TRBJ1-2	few	TGTGCCAGCAGCTCCGCTGACGTCTCCTCCGGCTACACCTTC	CASSSADVSSGYTF
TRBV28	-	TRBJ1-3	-	TGTGCCAGCAGTGGGGGGCTCCCCTCTGGAAACACCATATATTTT	CASSGGLPSGNTIYF
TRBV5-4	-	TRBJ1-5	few	TGTGCCAGCAGCCGGATACAGGGAAATCAGCCCCAGCATTTT	CASSRIQGNQPQHF